The 17 T cell receptor beta chains given below trace back to one sample, sequenced in a study of cytomegalovirus exposure and HLA in healthy donors. PCR involved 60 Vbeta and 13 Jbeta primers. Libraries were prepared by immunoSEQ multiplex PCR; TCRdb keeps only in-frame clonotypes and omits some of them. Here the sample spans about 200,000 clones, roughly 80% being singletons. The sequenced sample consisted of PBMCs. Every receptor here comes from a man aged 25-45 years in good health and CMV-seronegative.

Comment on this clone: Mismatch with germline at one junction end may stem from a read error. The genes are TRBV7-9 and TRBJ1-6; D is perhaps TRBD1 (6 bases). CDR1 is SEHNR, CDR2 FQNEAQ, per germline (reference sequence). CDR3 length: 15 amino acids. CDR3 sequence: CSSSLGGGVGSPLHF. The CDR3 nucleotides are TGTTCCAGCAGCTTAGGGGGAGGGGTTGGATCACCCCTCCACTTT.

The V and J genes are TRBV7-9 and TRBJ1-1, with 7 bases that match TRBD1. Germline CDR1 and CDR2: SEHNR and FQNEAQ (reference sequence). Trimming removed 5 bases from V and 5 bases from J; junction bases left unmatched: 11. This CDR3 spans 15 amino acids. Here the CDR3 reads CASSPPRGGITEAFF. CDR3 in DNA: TGTGCCAGCAGCCCCCCCAGAGGGGGCATTACTGAAGCTTTCTTT. Complete variable domain (other parts from reference TRBV7-9 and TRBJ1-1): DTGVSQNPRHKITKRGQNVTFRCDPISEHNRLYWYRQTLGQGPEFLTYFQNEAQLEKSRLLSDRFSAERPKGSFSTLEIQRTEQGDSAMYLCASSPPRGGITEAFFGQGTRLTVV.

The chain couples TRBV4-2 to TRBJ1-3; a possible D gene is TRBD1 (6 bases). This CDR3 region has 15 residues. V gave up 0 bases and J gave up 5 bases, with 11 bases separating them. The germline CDR1 and CDR2 sequences are LGHNA and YNFKEQ. CDR3 protein: CASSQEQGMRNTIYF. For the CDR3, the DNA is TGTGCCAGCAGCCAAGAACAGGGTATGAGAAACACCATATATTTT.

The V call is TRBV29-1, the J call TRBJ1-3; possible D gene TRBD1, 5 bases. CDR3 length: 16 amino acids. CDR1 is SQVTM and CDR2 is ANQGSEA in the germline V gene. V was clipped by 7 bases and J by 0 bases, with 19 bases between them. The CDR3 DNA reads as TGCAGCGCAAAGAGGGATGGGGGGAGCTCTGGAAACACCATATATTTT. It is translated as CSAKRDGGSSGNTIYF.

The sample holds a few counts of this clone. V usage is TRBV29-1 and J usage is TRBJ2-1; D unclear. The V gene's germline CDR1 is SQVTM and CDR2 ANQGSEA. CDR3 length: 14 amino acids. V was clipped by 2 bases and J by 2 bases, with 10 bases between them. The CDR3 here is CSVERHDPYNEQFF. The CDR3 region has the DNA TGCAGCGTTGAAAGACATGACCCCTACAATGAGCAGTTCTTC.

The rearrangement joins TRBV10-1 to TRBJ2-3; the match to TRBD2 covers 7 bases. With V trimmed by 2 bases and J by 2 bases, 4 bases remained unmatched. Per germline, CDR1 WNHNN and CDR2 SYGVQD (reference sequence). The CDR3 sequence is 15 residues long. The CDR3, as DNA: TGCGCCAGCAGTGAGCTCGGGGGGAACACAGATACGCAGTATTTT. Its translation: CASSELGGNTDTQYF.

The sample holds a few counts of this clone. The rearrangement uses TRBV19 and TRBJ2-6, with a weak D call TRBD2 (5 bases). The V and J ends lost 5 bases and 0 bases respectively, with 8 bases between them. The CDR3 loop spans 15 amino acids. CDR1 is LNHDA and CDR2 is SQIVND in the germline V gene (reference sequence). CDR3 sequence reads: CASSFGGSGANVLTF. In nucleotides, the CDR3 is TGTGCCAGTAGTTTTGGAGGCTCTGGGGCCAACGTCCTGACTTTC.

The chain employs TRBV10-3 and TRBJ2-5; TRBD1 aligns across 7 bases. Germline CDR1 is ENHRY and CDR2 is SYGVKD. There are 15 residues in the CDR3. The V and J ends lost 6 bases and 5 bases, in that order; junction bases with no gene match: 12. The CDR3, as DNA: TGTGCCATCAGCCTGAGACAGGGCAGTCGGGAGACCCAGTACTTC. It translates to CAISLRQGSRETQYF.

This clone was seen only a few times. This chain connects TRBV6-5 to TRBJ2-7, with D maybe TRBD2 (5 bases). CDR1 is MNHEY and CDR2 is SVGAGI in the germline V gene. The CDR3 covers 11 residues. V dropped 5 bases and J dropped 3 bases, with 5 bases sitting between them. The CDR3 DNA reads as TGTGCCAGCAGTACTAGCTACGAGCAGTACTTC. Encoded protein: CASSTSYEQYF.

This clone has a handful of counts. The rearrangement joins TRBV5-5 to TRBJ2-5, with TRBD1 identical over 8 bases. Germline loops: CDR1 SGHKS, CDR2 YYEKEE (reference sequence). Losses at the gene ends were 4 bases for V and 4 bases for J; bases not matched to a gene: 9. This CDR3 comprises 15 residues. In nucleotides, the CDR3 is TGTGCCAGCAGCAGTAGCCGGGACAGGTCAGAGACCCAGTACTTC. Residues: CASSSSRDRSETQYF.

This chain links TRBV27 with TRBJ1-5; no definite D call. CDR3 length: 14 amino acids. V was trimmed by 2 bases and J by 5 bases, leaving 10 bases between them. In germline, CDR1 is MNHEY, CDR2 SMNVEV (reference sequence). Written as DNA, the CDR3 is TGTGCCAGCAGTTTACGCGGGATCCATCAGCCCCAGCATTTT. It specifies CASSLRGIHQPQHF.

The table lists this clone with a few counts. CDR3 loop: CASSTFPGPGDSPLHF. The CDR3 coding sequence is TGTGCCAGCAGCACATTCCCCGGCCCAGGTGATTCACCCCTCCACTTT. The chain links TRBV9 to TRBJ1-6, with unresolved D. With 4 bases removed from V and 8 bases from J, the gap between germline ends came to 19 bases. CDR3 length: 16 amino acids. Germline V gene lookup returns CDR1 SGDLS and CDR2 YYNGEE.

There are a few counts of this clone. The chain is built from TRBV7-2 and TRBJ2-7; D is unresolved. The V gene's germline CDR1 is SGHTA and CDR2 FQGNSA. The germline V and J ends were trimmed by 5 bases and 6 bases, with 11 bases remaining between them. The CDR3 is 12 amino acids. This chain's CDR3 is CASSPLFREQYF. Written as DNA, the CDR3 is TGTGCCAGCAGCCCTTTGTTTCGCGAGCAGTACTTC.

Notes on this clone: The junction departs from the called germline gene at one end, perhaps through a read error. The chain carries TRBV7-2 and TRBJ2-6, with D possibly TRBD1 on 6 matching bases. This CDR3 is built from 17 residues. Germline-derived CDR1 and CDR2 are SGHTA and FQGNSA. In DNA form, the CDR3 reads TGTGCCAGCAGTAAGGCCACAGGGTTACCTGGGGCCAGCGTCCTGACTTTC. It codes for CASSKATGLPGASVLTF.

The chain carries TRBV11-2 and TRBJ1-2; the match to TRBD1 covers 7 bases. V was pared by 5 bases and J by 4 bases, with 10 bases of the junction left unmatched. Germline assignment: CDR1 SGHAT and CDR2 FQNNGV. This CDR3 region has 15 residues. The chain's CDR3 is CASSLDRSNPYGYTF. The CDR3 nucleotides read TGTGCCAGCAGCCTGGACAGGAGTAACCCCTATGGCTACACCTTC.

The chain employs TRBV5-6 and TRBJ2-1, with D possibly TRBD1 on 7 matching bases. From germline, CDR1 is SGHDT and CDR2 YYEEEE. The CDR3 extends over 14 amino acids. Trimming left V 0 bases short and J 8 bases short, with 12 bases between. CDR3 sequence reads: CASSLAGGGHEQFF. The CDR3, as DNA: TGTGCCAGCAGCTTGGCCGGAGGGGGCCATGAGCAGTTCTTC.

The rearrangement uses TRBV20-1 and TRBJ1-1; 7 bases match TRBD1. This CDR3 spans 11 amino acids. The ends lost 6 bases at V and 8 bases at J; junction bases unmatched: 6. CDR1 and CDR2 from the germline V gene are DFQATT and SNEGSKA (reference sequence). This CDR3 reads CSAPTGSEAFF. DNA of the CDR3: TGCAGTGCACCGACAGGGTCCGAAGCTTTCTTT.